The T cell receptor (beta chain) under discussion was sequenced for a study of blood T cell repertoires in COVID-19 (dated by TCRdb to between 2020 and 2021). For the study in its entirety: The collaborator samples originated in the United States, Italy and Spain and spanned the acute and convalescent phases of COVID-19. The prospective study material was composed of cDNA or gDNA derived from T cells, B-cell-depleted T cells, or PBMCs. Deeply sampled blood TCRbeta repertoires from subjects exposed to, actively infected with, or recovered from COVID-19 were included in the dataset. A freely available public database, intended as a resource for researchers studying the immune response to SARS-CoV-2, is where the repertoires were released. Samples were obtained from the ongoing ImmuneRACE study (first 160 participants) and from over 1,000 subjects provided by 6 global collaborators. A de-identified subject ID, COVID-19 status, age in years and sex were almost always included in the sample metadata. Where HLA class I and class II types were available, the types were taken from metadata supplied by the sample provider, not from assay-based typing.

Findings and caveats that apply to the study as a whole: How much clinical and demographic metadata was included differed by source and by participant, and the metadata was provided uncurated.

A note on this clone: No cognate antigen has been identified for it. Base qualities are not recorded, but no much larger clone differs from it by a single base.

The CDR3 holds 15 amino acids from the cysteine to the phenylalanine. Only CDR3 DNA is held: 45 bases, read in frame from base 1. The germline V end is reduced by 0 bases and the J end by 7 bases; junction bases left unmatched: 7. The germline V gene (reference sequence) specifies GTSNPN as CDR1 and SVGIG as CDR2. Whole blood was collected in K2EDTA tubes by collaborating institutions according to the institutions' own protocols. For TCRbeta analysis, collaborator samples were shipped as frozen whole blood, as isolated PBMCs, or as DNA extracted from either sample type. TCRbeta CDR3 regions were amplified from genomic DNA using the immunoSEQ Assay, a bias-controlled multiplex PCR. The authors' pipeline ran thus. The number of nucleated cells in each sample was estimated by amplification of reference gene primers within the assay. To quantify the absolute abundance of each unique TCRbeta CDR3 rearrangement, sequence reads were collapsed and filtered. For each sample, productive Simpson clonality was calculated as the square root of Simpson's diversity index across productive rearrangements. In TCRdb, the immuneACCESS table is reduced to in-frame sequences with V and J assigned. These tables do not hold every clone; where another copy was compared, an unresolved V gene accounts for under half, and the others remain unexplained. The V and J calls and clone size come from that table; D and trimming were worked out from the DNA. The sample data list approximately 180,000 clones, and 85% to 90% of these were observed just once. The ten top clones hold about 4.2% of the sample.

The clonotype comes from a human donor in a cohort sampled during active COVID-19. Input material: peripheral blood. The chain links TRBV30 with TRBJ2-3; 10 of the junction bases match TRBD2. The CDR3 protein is CAWSVLAGSFNTQYF. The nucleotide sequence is TGTGCCTGGAGTGTACTAGCGGGAAGCTTTAATACGCAGTATTTT.